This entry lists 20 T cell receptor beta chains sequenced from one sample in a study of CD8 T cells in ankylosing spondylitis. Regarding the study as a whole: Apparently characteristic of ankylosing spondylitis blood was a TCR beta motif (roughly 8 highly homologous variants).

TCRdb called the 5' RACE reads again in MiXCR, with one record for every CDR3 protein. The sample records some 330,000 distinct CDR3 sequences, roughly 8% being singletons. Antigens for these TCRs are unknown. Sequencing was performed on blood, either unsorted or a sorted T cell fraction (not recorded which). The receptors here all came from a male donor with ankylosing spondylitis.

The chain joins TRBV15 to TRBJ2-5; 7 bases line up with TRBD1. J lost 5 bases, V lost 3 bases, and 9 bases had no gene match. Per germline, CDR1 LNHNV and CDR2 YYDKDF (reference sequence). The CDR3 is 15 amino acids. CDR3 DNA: TGTGCCACCAGCAGGTTACAGGGGCTCCTCGAGACCCAGTACTTC. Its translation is CATSRLQGLLETQYF. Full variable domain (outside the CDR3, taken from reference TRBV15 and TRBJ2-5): DAMVIQNPRYQVTQFGKPVTLSCSQTLNHNVMYWYQQKSSQAPKLLFHYYDKDFNNEADTPDNFQSRRPNTSFCFLDIRSPGLGDTAMYLCATSRLQGLLETQYFGPGTRLLVL.

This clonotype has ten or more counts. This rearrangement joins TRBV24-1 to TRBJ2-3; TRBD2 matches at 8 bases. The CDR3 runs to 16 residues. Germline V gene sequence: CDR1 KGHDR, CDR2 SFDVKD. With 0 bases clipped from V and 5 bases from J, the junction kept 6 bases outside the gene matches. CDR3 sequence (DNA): TGTGCCACCAGTGATTTGCACGGGAGGGCCGGAGATACGCAGTATTTT. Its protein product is CATSDLHGRAGDTQYF.

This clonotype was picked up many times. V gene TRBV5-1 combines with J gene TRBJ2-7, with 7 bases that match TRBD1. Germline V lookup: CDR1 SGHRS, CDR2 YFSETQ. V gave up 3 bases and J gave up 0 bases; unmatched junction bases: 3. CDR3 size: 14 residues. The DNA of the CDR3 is TGCGCCAGCAGCTCACAGGGGAGCTCCTACGAGCAGTACTTC. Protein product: CASSSQGSSYEQYF.

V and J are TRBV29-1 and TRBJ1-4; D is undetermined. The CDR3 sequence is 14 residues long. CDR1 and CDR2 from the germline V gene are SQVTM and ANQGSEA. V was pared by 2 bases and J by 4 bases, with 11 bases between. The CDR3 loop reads CSVESRRGNEKLFF. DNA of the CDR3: TGCAGCGTTGAATCCCGACGGGGTAATGAAAAACTGTTTTTT.

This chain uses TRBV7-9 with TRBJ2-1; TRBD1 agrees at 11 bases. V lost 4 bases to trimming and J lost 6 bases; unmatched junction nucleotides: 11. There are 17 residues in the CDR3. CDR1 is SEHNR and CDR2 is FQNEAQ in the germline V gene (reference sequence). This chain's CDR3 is CASSSPPGQGVLNEQFF. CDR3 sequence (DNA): TGTGCCAGCAGCTCGCCACCGGGACAGGGGGTACTCAATGAGCAGTTCTTC.

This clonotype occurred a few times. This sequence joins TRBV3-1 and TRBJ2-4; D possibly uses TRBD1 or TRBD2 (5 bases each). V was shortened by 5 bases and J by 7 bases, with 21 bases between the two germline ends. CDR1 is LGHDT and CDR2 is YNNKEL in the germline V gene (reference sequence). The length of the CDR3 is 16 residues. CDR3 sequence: CASSIKGPPTWNIQYF. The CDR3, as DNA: TGTGCCAGCAGCATAAAGGGACCTCCTACGTGGAACATTCAGTACTTC.

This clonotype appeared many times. The CDR3 region is CSASPGPDTQYF. CDR3 nucleotides: TGCAGTGCTAGTCCAGGCCCAGATACGCAGTATTTT. The J gene is TRBJ2-3, the V gene TRBV20-1; D remains unclear. The CDR3 runs to 12 residues. Between the trimmed V and J ends, which lost 3 bases and 4 bases, there was a span of 8 bases. Germline V gene sequence: CDR1 DFQATT, CDR2 SNEGSKA (reference sequence).

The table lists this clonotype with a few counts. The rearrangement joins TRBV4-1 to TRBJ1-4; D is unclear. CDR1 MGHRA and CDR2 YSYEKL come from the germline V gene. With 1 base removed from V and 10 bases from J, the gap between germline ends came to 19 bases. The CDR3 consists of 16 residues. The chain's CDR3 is CASSQVLISSMSKLFF. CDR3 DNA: TGCGCCAGCAGCCAAGTCTTGATCTCGTCTATGTCAAAACTGTTTTTT.

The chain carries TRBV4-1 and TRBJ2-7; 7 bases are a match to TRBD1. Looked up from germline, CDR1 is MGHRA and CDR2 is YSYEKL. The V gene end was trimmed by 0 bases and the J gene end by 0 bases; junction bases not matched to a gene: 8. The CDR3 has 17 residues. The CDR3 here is CASSQDPVGTVSYEQYF. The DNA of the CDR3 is TGCGCCAGCAGCCAAGATCCTGTCGGGACAGTCTCCTACGAGCAGTACTTC.

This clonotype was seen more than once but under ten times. This chain's CDR3 is CASSLEGGLLATEAFF. CDR3 in DNA: TGTGCCAGCAGTTTAGAGGGGGGTCTATTGGCCACTGAAGCTTTCTTT. The chain couples TRBV12-3 or TRBV12-4 to TRBJ1-1; possibly TRBD1 for D (6 bases). This CDR3 contains 16 residues. Between the trimmed V and J ends, which lost 1 base and 4 bases, there was a span of 16 bases.

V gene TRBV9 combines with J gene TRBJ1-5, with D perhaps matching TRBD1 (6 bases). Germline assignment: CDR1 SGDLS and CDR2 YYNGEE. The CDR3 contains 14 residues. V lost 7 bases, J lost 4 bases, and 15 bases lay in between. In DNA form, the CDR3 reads TGTGCCAGCGGTTTGGGGGCCCTAAATCAGCCCCAGCATTTT. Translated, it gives CASGLGALNQPQHF.

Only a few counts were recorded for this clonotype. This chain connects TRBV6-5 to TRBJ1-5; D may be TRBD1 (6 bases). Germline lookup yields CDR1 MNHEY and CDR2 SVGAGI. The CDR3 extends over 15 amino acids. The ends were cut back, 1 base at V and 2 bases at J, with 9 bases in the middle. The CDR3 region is CASSYFPGGNQPQHF. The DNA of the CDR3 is TGTGCCAGCAGTTACTTTCCAGGGGGCAATCAGCCCCAGCATTTT.

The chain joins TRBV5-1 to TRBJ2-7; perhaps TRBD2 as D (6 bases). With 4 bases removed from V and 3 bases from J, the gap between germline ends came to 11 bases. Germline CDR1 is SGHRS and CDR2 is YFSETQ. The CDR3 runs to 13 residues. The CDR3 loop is CASSTGTDYEQYF. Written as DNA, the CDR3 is TGCGCCAGCAGCACCGGGACTGACTACGAGCAGTACTTC.

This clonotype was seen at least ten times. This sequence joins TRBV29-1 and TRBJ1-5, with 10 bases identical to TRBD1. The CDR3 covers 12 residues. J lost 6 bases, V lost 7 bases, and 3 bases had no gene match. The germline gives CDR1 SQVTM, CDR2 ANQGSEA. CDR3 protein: CSAGDRGQPQHF. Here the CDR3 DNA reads TGCAGCGCCGGGGACAGGGGTCAGCCCCAGCATTTT.

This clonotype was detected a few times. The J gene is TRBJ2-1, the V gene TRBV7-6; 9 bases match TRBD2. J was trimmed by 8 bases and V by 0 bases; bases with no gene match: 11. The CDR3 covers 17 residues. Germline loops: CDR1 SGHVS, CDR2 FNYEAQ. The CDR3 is CASSLAFASGTRDEQFF. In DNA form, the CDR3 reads TGTGCCAGCAGCTTAGCGTTCGCTAGCGGGACTCGGGATGAGCAGTTCTTC.

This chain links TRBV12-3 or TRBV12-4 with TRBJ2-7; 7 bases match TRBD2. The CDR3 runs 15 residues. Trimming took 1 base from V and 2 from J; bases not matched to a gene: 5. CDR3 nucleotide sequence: TGTGCCAGCAGTTTAGAGGGCGGGAGTGCCTACGAGCAGTACTTC. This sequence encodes CASSLEGGSAYEQYF.

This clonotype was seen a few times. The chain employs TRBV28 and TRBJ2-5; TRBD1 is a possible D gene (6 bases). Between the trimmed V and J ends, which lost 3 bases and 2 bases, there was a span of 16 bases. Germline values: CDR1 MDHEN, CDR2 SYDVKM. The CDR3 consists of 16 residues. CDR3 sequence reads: CASSFSPRDIQETQYF. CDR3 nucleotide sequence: TGTGCCAGCAGTTTCTCTCCGAGGGACATTCAAGAGACCCAGTACTTC.

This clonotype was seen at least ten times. The CDR3 DNA sequence: TGTGCCAGCAGTGTTACTAGTGGTAATGAGCAGTTCTTC. Translated, it gives CASSVTSGNEQFF. V usage is TRBV25-1 and J usage is TRBJ2-1; TRBD2 is a possible D gene (5 bases). The V gene lost 4 bases and the J gene lost 7 bases, with 11 bases spanning the gap. Germline assignment: CDR1 MGHDK and CDR2 SYGVNS. CDR3 length equals 13 residues.

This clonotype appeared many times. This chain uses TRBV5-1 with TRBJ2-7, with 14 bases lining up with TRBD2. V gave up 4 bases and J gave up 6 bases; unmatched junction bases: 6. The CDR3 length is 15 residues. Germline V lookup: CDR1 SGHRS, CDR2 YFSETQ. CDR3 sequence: CASSQGLAGVSEQYF. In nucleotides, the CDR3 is TGCGCCAGCAGCCAGGGACTAGCGGGAGTAAGCGAGCAGTACTTC.

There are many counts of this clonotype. Here the CDR3 reads CASTPLAGNSYNEQFF. CDR3 nucleotide sequence: TGTGCCAGCACCCCCCTAGCGGGTAACTCCTACAATGAGCAGTTCTTC. The J gene is TRBJ2-1, the V gene TRBV11-2, with 8 nucleotides matching TRBD2. The germline gives CDR1 SGHAT, CDR2 FQNNGV. The CDR3 consists of 16 residues. Trimming removed 7 bases from V and 0 bases from J; junction bases left unmatched: 8. Drawing the rest from reference TRBV11-2 and TRBJ2-1, the complete variable domain is EAGVAQSPRYKIIEKRQSVAFWCNPISGHATLYWYQQILGQGPKLLIQFQNNGVVDDSQLPKDRFSAERLKGVDSTLKIQPAKLEDSAVYLCASTPLAGNSYNEQFFGPGTRLTVL.